This is a list of T cell receptor beta chains from one sample in a study of blood T cell repertoires in COVID-19. Using immunoSEQ multiplex PCR, the repertoire was profiled, and TCRdb retains in-frame clones only, with some absent. The top ten clones hold around 42% of a sample with tens of thousands of clones, about three quarters of them seen once. Sequenced input: peripheral blood. All receptors derive from a man between 65 and 80 years old with active or convalescent COVID-19. Both conserved end residues are part of each CDR3. The D gene is left open where the match is weak. Clone size is given for some rows only: seen once, a few or many times, or a class if the clone is expanded.

J: TRBJ2-7
V: TRBV5-6
size: NA
D: NA
DNA: TGTGCCAGCAGCCCGGACAGTCAGCGGTACGAGCAGTACTTC
CDR3: CASSPDSQRYEQYF

J: TRBJ1-3
V: TRBV7-2
size: NA
D: NA
DNA: TGTGCCAGCAGCTTAGTACGGGGTGGTGCTGGAAACACCATATATTTT
CDR3: CASSLVRGGAGNTIYF

J: TRBJ1-4
V: TRBV7-2
size: NA
D: TRBD1
DNA: TGTGCCAGCAGCTGGCCGGGACAGGGACCAACTAATGAAAAACTGTTTTTT
CDR3: CASSWPGQGPTNEKLFF

J: TRBJ2-3
V: TRBV10-2
size: once
D: TRBD2
DNA: TGCGCCAGCTCACGGACTAGCGGTACGGGAGATACGCAGTATTTT
CDR3: CASSRTSGTGDTQYF

J: TRBJ2-1
V: TRBV7-2
size: once
D: NA
DNA: TGTGCCAGCAGCTCCCCCGGGCGCGGGCAAACCCTGAATGAGCAGTTCTTC
CDR3: CASSSPGRGQTLNEQFF

J: TRBJ1-1
V: TRBV6-5
size: NA
D: NA
DNA: TGTGCCAGCAGTACGGGATGGGGGAACACTGAAGCTTTCTTT
CDR3: CASSTGWGNTEAFF

J: TRBJ2-7
V: TRBV7-2
size: NA
D: TRBD1
DNA: TGTGCCAGCAGCTCGACAGGGGGCTCCTACGAGCAGTACTTC
CDR3: CASSSTGGSYEQYF

J: TRBJ2-1
V: TRBV29-1
size: NA
D: NA
DNA: TGCAGCACCCCGGGCGGACTCCACAATGAGCAGTTCTTC
CDR3: CSTPGGLHNEQFF

J: TRBJ2-2
V: TRBV24-1
size: NA
D: TRBD1
DNA: TGTGCCACCAGTGTCACCGGGGGGGGACAGGGGGTCCCCGGGGAGCTGTTTTTT
CDR3: CATSVTGGGQGVPGELFF

J: TRBJ2-5
V: TRBV11-3
size: NA
D: TRBD2
DNA: TGTGCCAGCAGCATCGGACTAGCAGTAGAGACCCAGTACTTC
CDR3: CASSIGLAVETQYF

J: TRBJ2-6
V: TRBV7-9
size: NA
D: NA
DNA: TGTGCCAGCAGCACAGGAAACTCTGGGGCCAACGTCCTGACTTTC
CDR3: CASSTGNSGANVLTF

J: TRBJ1-2
V: TRBV4-3
size: NA
D: TRBD1
DNA: TGCGCCAGCAGCCAGGATGGGGGACAGGGGAACTATGGCTACACCTTC
CDR3: CASSQDGGQGNYGYTF

J: TRBJ2-7
V: TRBV2
size: NA
D: NA
DNA: TGTGCCAGCAGTGAACAACAGACCTCCTACGAGCAGTACTTC
CDR3: CASSEQQTSYEQYF

J: TRBJ1-5
V: TRBV2
size: NA
D: TRBD1
DNA: TGTGCCAGCAGTGGACAGGGTGGTCAGCCCCAGCATTTT
CDR3: CASSGQGGQPQHF

J: TRBJ2-7
V: TRBV6-2/TRBV6-3
size: NA
D: TRBD2
DNA: TGTGCCAGCAGCTCGAGACTAGCAGGGACCTACGAGCAGTACTTC
CDR3: CASSSRLAGTYEQYF

J: TRBJ1-2
V: TRBV9
size: once
D: TRBD1
DNA: TGTGCCAGCAGCCCCCGGGGACAGTATTATGGCTACACCTTC
CDR3: CASSPRGQYYGYTF

J: TRBJ1-4
V: TRBV7-9
size: NA
D: NA
DNA: TGTGCCAGCAGCTCGCGTGGAGAGGGGGCAACTAATGAAAAACTGTTTTTT
CDR3: CASSSRGEGATNEKLFF

J: TRBJ2-5
V: TRBV15
size: NA
D: TRBD2
DNA: TGTGCCACCAGACGTTCTGGACTAGCGGAAGAGACCCAGTACTTC
CDR3: CATRRSGLAEETQYF

J: TRBJ2-3
V: TRBV7-9
size: NA
D: TRBD2
DNA: TGTGCCAGCAGCTTAGTTCAGCGGGGGTTCACAGATACGCAGTATTTT
CDR3: CASSLVQRGFTDTQYF

J: TRBJ1-2
V: TRBV5-6
size: once
D: NA
DNA: TGTGCCAGCAGCTTGGTTACAGGCGTGGGCTATGGCTACACCTTC
CDR3: CASSLVTGVGYGYTF

J: TRBJ1-2
V: TRBV28
size: NA
D: TRBD1
DNA: TGTGCCAGCAGTCCCGGACAGGAGACTAACTATGGCTACACCTTC
CDR3: CASSPGQETNYGYTF

J: TRBJ2-1
V: TRBV7-2
size: NA
D: TRBD1
DNA: TGTGCCAGCAGCCCGACAGGGGGCGCCTACAATGAGCAGTTCTTC
CDR3: CASSPTGGAYNEQFF

J: TRBJ2-5
V: TRBV28
size: NA
D: TRBD1
DNA: TGTGCCAGCAGCACCACAGGGGGACAAGAGACCCAGTACTTC
CDR3: CASSTTGGQETQYF

J: TRBJ1-5
V: TRBV19
size: few
D: NA
DNA: TGTGCCACCCAAAGCCTCACCGACACAAATCAGCCCCAGCATTTT
CDR3: CATQSLTDTNQPQHF

J: TRBJ1-5
V: TRBV2
size: few
D: NA
DNA: TGTGCCAGTAGCCAGCAGACAGGAAGCAATCAGCCCCAGCATTTT
CDR3: CASSQQTGSNQPQHF

J: TRBJ1-2
V: TRBV2
size: once
D: NA
DNA: TGTGCCATCACCCTCAAGGACACTGGCTACACCTTC
CDR3: CAITLKDTGYTF

J: TRBJ1-6
V: TRBV7-2
size: NA
D: NA
DNA: TGTGCCAGCAGCGTACACAGGGACATGACCGGTTCACCCCTCCACTTT
CDR3: CASSVHRDMTGSPLHF

J: TRBJ2-7
V: TRBV5-1
size: NA
D: TRBD1
DNA: TGCGCCAGCAGGCCAGGGACAGACCCCTACGAGCAGTACTTC
CDR3: CASRPGTDPYEQYF

J: TRBJ1-6
V: TRBV28
size: many
D: TRBD1
DNA: TGTGCCAGCAGGGGACAGGGGGAGACACCCCTCCACTTT
CDR3: CASRGQGETPLHF

J: TRBJ1-2
V: TRBV5-1
size: once
D: TRBD1
DNA: TGCGCCAGCAGCGGCGGACAGGGCAACTATGGCTACACCTTC
CDR3: CASSGGQGNYGYTF

J: TRBJ2-5
V: TRBV11-2
size: NA
D: NA
DNA: TGTGCCAGCAGCTCCGACAGGTCCGCGGAGACCCAGTACTTC
CDR3: CASSSDRSAETQYF

J: TRBJ2-7
V: TRBV6-4
size: NA
D: TRBD2
DNA: TGTGCCAGCAGCCTTTTCAAGGTACTAGCGGATTCCTACGAGCAGTACTTC
CDR3: CASSLFKVLADSYEQYF

J: TRBJ1-2
V: TRBV6-5
size: NA
D: NA
DNA: TGTGCCACCAGTTGGGGAGGAGAGAGTGGCTACACCTTC
CDR3: CATSWGGESGYTF

J: TRBJ2-1
V: TRBV19
size: NA
D: NA
DNA: TGTGCCAGTAGTCAAGGGACAAACAATGAGCAGTTCTTC
CDR3: CASSQGTNNEQFF

J: TRBJ1-1
V: TRBV7-2
size: NA
D: NA
DNA: TGTGCCAGCAGCTTACAGGGATCCGGAACCACTGAAGCTTTCTTT
CDR3: CASSLQGSGTTEAFF

J: TRBJ2-2
V: TRBV4-1
size: few
D: NA
DNA: TGCGCCAGCAGCCAGAGACTACCTAACACCGGGGAGCTGTTTTTT
CDR3: CASSQRLPNTGELFF

J: TRBJ1-1
V: TRBV7-9
size: NA
D: TRBD1
DNA: TGTGCCAGCACCTCTACAGGGGCACCGAACACTGAAGCTTTCTTT
CDR3: CASTSTGAPNTEAFF

J: TRBJ2-3
V: TRBV7-2
size: NA
D: TRBD2
DNA: TGTGCCAGCAGCCCAGGAACTAGCGGGAGTTTTGATACGCAGTATTTT
CDR3: CASSPGTSGSFDTQYF

J: TRBJ2-1
V: TRBV5-1
size: NA
D: TRBD2
DNA: TGCGCCAGCAGCTTGTTCACGGGGGGAGGCAATGAGCAGTTCTTC
CDR3: CASSLFTGGGNEQFF

J: TRBJ1-2
V: TRBV28
size: NA
D: TRBD1
DNA: TGTGCCAGCAGTTTAGGGACGGGACAGGGGCATGGCTACACCTTC
CDR3: CASSLGTGQGHGYTF

J: TRBJ1-4
V: TRBV12-5
size: once
D: NA
DNA: TGTGCTAGTGGTTTGGAGTTGAGCGTGCTGTTTTTT
CDR3: CASGLELSVLFF

J: TRBJ2-3
V: TRBV30
size: NA
D: TRBD1
DNA: TGTGCCTGGAGTGGTGACAGGGGAATCGCAGATACGCAGTATTTT
CDR3: CAWSGDRGIADTQYF

J: TRBJ1-1
V: TRBV28
size: NA
D: NA
DNA: TGTGCCAGCGTTGACGGATGGATAGTAAGGGGATTAAACACTGAAGCTTTCTTT
CDR3: CASVDGWIVRGLNTEAFF

J: TRBJ2-3
V: TRBV3-1/TRBV3-2
size: once
D: NA
DNA: TGTGCCAGCAGTCCAAGTGCGGTAAATACGCAGTATTTT
CDR3: CASSPSAVNTQYF

J: TRBJ2-5
V: TRBV28
size: NA
D: NA
DNA: TGTGCCAGCAGTCCACAGGGTTTCCAAGAGACCCAGTACTTC
CDR3: CASSPQGFQETQYF

J: TRBJ1-2
V: TRBV12-3/TRBV12-4
size: NA
D: NA
DNA: TGTGCCAGCAGTTTGAGACAGGACTATGGCTACACCTTC
CDR3: CASSLRQDYGYTF

J: TRBJ2-1
V: TRBV3-1/TRBV3-2
size: once
D: NA
DNA: TGTGCCAGCAACGATACGGCAGGCTGGGATGAGCAGTTCTTC
CDR3: CASNDTAGWDEQFF

J: TRBJ1-1
V: TRBV6-5
size: NA
D: NA
DNA: TGTGCCAGCAGTTACGACAGATACACTGAAGCTTTCTTT
CDR3: CASSYDRYTEAFF

J: TRBJ1-2
V: TRBV19
size: medium-sized
D: TRBD1
DNA: TGTGCCAGTGGAAGCAGGGGGCATCACTATGGCTACACCTTC
CDR3: CASGSRGHHYGYTF

J: TRBJ1-1
V: TRBV12-3/TRBV12-4
size: few
D: NA
DNA: TGTGCCAGCACTCTTGGGGGCCGGCAAGCTTTCTTT
CDR3: CASTLGGRQAFF